The entry below gives a single T cell receptor (beta chain) sequence along with its context. These data come from a study of T cells after yellow fever vaccination. J gave up 5 bases and V 1 base, and 9 bases lay outside the gene matches. The V gene's germline CDR1 is SGHTA and CDR2 FQGNSA. This CDR3 has 16 amino acids. TCRdb processed the 5' RACE reads anew with MiXCR; each CDR3 protein has one entry. The table records approximately 580,000 distinct CDR3 sequences, around 17% of them present only once. The clonotype originates from a man in his late teens or twenties who received the YFV17D yellow fever vaccine. This specimen was PBMCs, taken less than 6 days after the first yellow fever vaccination. The chain is built from TRBV7-2 and TRBJ2-5, with 8 bases aligning to TRBD2. The CDR3 DNA is TGTGCCAGCAGCTTAGGGCGGGGGGCGGCACCGGAGACCCAGTACTTC. Its translation: CASSLGRGAAPETQYF.